Below are 25 T cell receptor beta chains sequenced from a single sample in a study of T-cell reconstitution after alpha-beta-depleted transplantation in children. As it was prepared, the TCRbeta library received unique molecular identifiers. TCRdb fed the PCR reads into MiXCR, producing one record per CDR3 protein. The sample lists approximately 350,000 distinct CDR3 sequences, 13% occurring once. This material consisted of PBMCs, taken from the stem cell graft. The receptor source for this set is a human donor who donated a stem cell graft to a child with Fanconi anemia.

This clonotype came up many times. The genes are TRBV6-5 and TRBJ1-5; D is ambiguous. The V gene lost 3 bases and the J gene lost 7 bases, with 10 bases spanning the gap. Germline-derived CDR1 and CDR2 are MNHEY and SVGAGI. The CDR3 is made up of 13 amino acids. The CDR3 region has the DNA TGTGCCAGCAGTTATAGAGGGTCCCAGCCCCAGCATTTT. Translation gives CASSYRGSQPQHF.

The chain uses TRBV4-3 and TRBJ2-2, with D unresolved. Germline lookup yields CDR1 LGHNA and CDR2 YSLEER. Trimming pared 7 bases from V and 1 base from J, leaving 7 bases between. There are 13 residues in the CDR3. DNA of the CDR3: TGCGCCAGCAACCAGCTGAACACCGGGGAGCTGTTTTTT. Translated, it gives CASNQLNTGELFF.

This clonotype was picked up many times. The chain combines TRBV7-6 with TRBJ2-3; D is ambiguous. Germline lookup yields CDR1 SGHVS and CDR2 FNYEAQ. The CDR3 runs to 13 residues. V was clipped by 5 bases and J by 5 bases, with 11 bases between them. The CDR3 nucleotides are TGTGCCAGCAGCCCGCCGGGCGGAGATACGCAGTATTTT. It codes for CASSPPGGDTQYF.

This clonotype was counted between two and nine times. CDR3 amino acids: CASSIRQGALVDNEQFF. The CDR3 nucleotides read TGTGCCAGCAGCATACGACAGGGGGCTTTGGTTGACAATGAGCAGTTCTTC. The gene calls are TRBV5-6 and TRBJ2-1, with 10 bases identical to TRBD1. Germline assignment: CDR1 SGHDT and CDR2 YYEEEE. V shed 4 bases and J 5 bases; nucleotides not matched to a gene: 12. CDR3 length equals 17 residues.

The V and J genes are TRBV7-6 and TRBJ1-1; a weak D match, TRBD1 (5 bases). The CDR3 has 15 amino acids. The germline gives CDR1 SGHVS, CDR2 FNYEAQ. Trimming took 5 bases from V and 5 from J, leaving 18 bases between them. The CDR3 loop is CASSLTPGEGTEAFF. Here the CDR3 DNA reads TGTGCCAGCAGCCTCACCCCAGGAGAGGGGACTGAAGCTTTCTTT.

The chain uses TRBV4-2 and TRBJ2-7; 9 bases match TRBD1. Trimming cost V 1 base and J 2 bases; bases outside gene matches: 9. Germline CDR1 reads LGHNA; CDR2 reads YNFKEQ. This CDR3 comprises 17 residues. CDR3 in amino acids: CASSQALDRGTPYEQYV. The CDR3, as DNA: TGTGCCAGCAGCCAAGCCCTGGACAGGGGAACCCCCTACGAGCAGTACGTC.

This clonotype has at least ten counts. This sequence joins TRBV3-1 and TRBJ2-3, with D unclear. The CDR3 runs to 12 residues. V was cut by 1 base and J by 6 bases, with 5 bases left in between. From germline, CDR1 is LGHDT and CDR2 YNNKEL (reference sequence). The CDR3 sequence: CASSQGLDTQYF. The CDR3 bases are TGTGCCAGCAGCCAAGGGTTGGATACGCAGTATTTT.

At least ten counts were recorded for this clonotype. This chain uses TRBV6-1 with TRBJ2-1; D not certain. CDR3 length equals 17 residues. The germline CDR1 and CDR2 sequences are MNHNS and SASEGT. Trimming cost V 5 bases and J 0 bases, with 17 bases left between them. The CDR3 region is CASSSSYQAVSYNEQFF. CDR3 sequence (DNA): TGTGCCAGCAGTAGCTCTTACCAGGCGGTCTCCTACAATGAGCAGTTCTTC.

Many counts were recorded for this clonotype. The chain links TRBV20-1 to TRBJ2-7; 9 nucleotides agree with TRBD1. V dropped 4 bases and J dropped 6; count of bases not matched to a gene: 7. The CDR3 extends over 13 amino acids. Germline-derived CDR1 and CDR2 are DFQATT and SNEGSKA (reference sequence). In nucleotides, the CDR3 is TGCAGTGCTACTTGGGACAGGGACGGCGAGCAGTACTTC. It translates to CSATWDRDGEQYF.

In its sample, this clonotype was seen many times. The chain joins TRBV2 to TRBJ2-7; D might be TRBD1 or TRBD2, each matching 5 bases. The CDR3 consists of 15 residues. The germline gives CDR1 SNHLY, CDR2 FYNNEI. V lost 2 bases to trimming and J lost 4 bases, with 15 bases between them. CDR3 sequence reads: CASSEFRDRSYEQYV. Here the CDR3 DNA reads TGTGCCAGCAGTGAATTTCGGGACCGGAGTTACGAGCAGTACGTC.

In this sample, this clonotype turned up a few times. The chain recombines TRBV5-1 with TRBJ1-1; TRBD1 matches at 7 bases. Germline CDR1 SGHRS, CDR2 YFSETQ. The CDR3 extends over 13 amino acids. The V gene end was trimmed by 5 bases and the J gene end by 0 bases; junction bases not matched to a gene: 1. Here the CDR3 reads CASRGQMNTEAFF. The CDR3 DNA sequence: TGCGCCAGCAGGGGACAGATGAACACTGAAGCTTTCTTT.

This sequence joins TRBV9 and TRBJ2-2, with D possibly matching TRBD2 (6 bases). Germline V gene data show CDR1 as SGDLS and CDR2 as YYNGEE. This CDR3 has 14 amino acids. Trimming removed 5 bases at V and 6 bases at J, with 14 bases between. The CDR3 nucleotides are TGTGCCAGCAGAGATGGCGGGGTGCCCGGGGAGCTGTTTTTT. Its protein product is CASRDGGVPGELFF.

This clonotype has just one count. This rearrangement joins TRBV18 to TRBJ2-1, with 13 bases aligning to TRBD2. CDR3 length: 17 amino acids. The ends lost 5 bases at V and 7 bases at J; junction bases unmatched: 11. Germline V CDR1 and CDR2: KGHSH, LQKENI. This chain's CDR3 is CASSGRTSGGRGNEQFF. The CDR3 bases are TGTGCCAGCTCAGGGAGGACTAGCGGGGGCCGGGGGAATGAGCAGTTCTTC.

This clonotype was seen a few times. The rearrangement joins TRBV4-3 to TRBJ1-1; D is ambiguous. Germline V gene sequence: CDR1 LGHNA, CDR2 YSLEER. Trimming cost V 0 bases and J 1 base, with 9 bases left between them. This CDR3 region has 15 residues. For the CDR3, the DNA is TGCGCCAGCAGCCAAGATATTCGGAGGAACACTGAAGCTTTCTTT. Residues: CASSQDIRRNTEAFF.

The chain is built from TRBV5-1 and TRBJ2-1; 11 bases map to TRBD2. CDR3 length equals 16 residues. V lost 2 bases to trimming and J lost 6 bases; unmatched junction nucleotides: 7. CDR1 and CDR2 from the germline V gene are SGHRS and YFSETQ. The CDR3 loop reads CASSFTLAGGLNEQFF. CDR3 sequence (DNA): TGCGCCAGCAGCTTTACCCTAGCGGGGGGACTCAATGAGCAGTTCTTC.

The V and J genes are TRBV7-9 and TRBJ1-3; D not resolved. V dropped 1 base and J dropped 1 base, with 8 bases sitting between them. This CDR3 is 15 amino acids long. Germline CDR1 and CDR2: SEHNR and FQNEAQ (reference sequence). The CDR3 nucleotides are TGTGCCAGCAGCTTAGTGTTGGGTTCTGGAAACACCATATATTTT. Encoded protein: CASSLVLGSGNTIYF.

Many counts were recorded for this clonotype. CDR3 residues: CASSSGAVNTGELFF. The CDR3 nucleotides read TGTGCCAGCAGCTCCGGGGCGGTGAACACCGGGGAGCTGTTTTTT. V and J are TRBV7-2 and TRBJ2-2, with D perhaps TRBD1 or TRBD2 (5 bases each). Germline CDR1 is SGHTA and CDR2 is FQGNSA. This CDR3 has 15 residues. V lost 4 bases, J lost 1 base, and 10 bases lay in between. The full variable domain, with the rest looked up from reference TRBV7-2 and TRBJ2-2, is GAGVSQSPSNKVTEKGKDVELRCDPISGHTALYWYRQSLGQGLEFLIYFQGNSAPDKSGLPSDRFSAERTGGSVSTLTIQRTQQEDSAVYLCASSSGAVNTGELFFGEGSRLTVL.

This clonotype was counted a few times. V usage is TRBV7-6 and J usage is TRBJ2-7; the D gene is possibly TRBD2 (5 bases). This CDR3 region has 12 residues. From germline, CDR1 is SGHVS and CDR2 FNYEAQ. V was pared by 1 base and J by 6 bases, with 7 bases between. CDR3 nucleotides: TGTGCCAGCAGCTTAGTCGAGGGCGAGCAGTACTTC. Amino acids: CASSLVEGEQYF.

This clonotype was detected a few times. The V gene is TRBV7-9, the J gene TRBJ2-2; a weak D match, TRBD1 (5 bases). The CDR3 sequence is 13 residues long. V gave up 5 bases and J gave up 5 bases, with 9 bases separating them. The germline V gene has CDR1 SEHNR and CDR2 FQNEAQ (reference sequence). CDR3 in DNA: TGTGCCAGCAGCAGACAGATAACCGGGGAGCTGTTTTTT. This translates into CASSRQITGELFF.

The chain links TRBV5-1 to TRBJ2-7; 8 nucleotides agree with TRBD1. With 4 bases clipped from V and 6 bases from J, the junction kept 6 bases outside the gene matches. Germline V lookup: CDR1 SGHRS, CDR2 YFSETQ. This CDR3 has 13 residues. This CDR3 is CASSAGQGGEQYV. Written as DNA, the CDR3 is TGCGCCAGCAGCGCTGGACAGGGAGGCGAGCAGTACGTC.

The chain has TRBV19 and TRBJ2-1; 8 positions match TRBD1. The germline V gene encodes CDR1 LNHDA and CDR2 SQIVND (reference sequence). This CDR3 is 15 amino acids long. With V trimmed by 7 bases and J by 10 bases, 15 bases remained unmatched. CDR3 DNA: TGTGCCAGTACCCCGTCGGACAGGGCAGGGGGAGAGCAGTTCTTC. It translates to CASTPSDRAGGEQFF. The complete variable domain, with remaining parts taken from reference TRBV19 and TRBJ2-1, reads DGGITQSPKYLFRKEGQNVTLSCEQNLNHDAMYWYRQDPGQGLRLIYYSQIVNDFQKGDIAEGYSVSREKKESFPLTVTSAQKNPTAFYLCASTPSDRAGGEQFFGPGTRLTVL.

The gene calls are TRBV29-1 and TRBJ1-1; tentative D call: TRBD1 (5 bases). This CDR3 comprises 13 residues. Trimming removed 4 bases at V and 0 bases at J, with 9 bases between. Germline V gene data show CDR1 as SQVTM and CDR2 as ANQGSEA. The CDR3 DNA is TGCAGCGTTGCGGGACGGATGAACACTGAAGCTTTCTTT. This gives the protein CSVAGRMNTEAFF.

In its sample, this clonotype was seen a few times. V gene TRBV5-1 combines with J gene TRBJ1-1, with 7 bases aligning to TRBD1. This CDR3 is 15 amino acids long. Germline loops: CDR1 SGHRS, CDR2 YFSETQ. J gave up 4 bases and V 4 bases, and 10 bases lay outside the gene matches. CDR3 coding DNA: TGCGCCAGCAGCCCGGGAGGCAGGGGGAGCACTGAAGCTTTCTTT. Encoded protein: CASSPGGRGSTEAFF.

This sequence joins TRBV2 and TRBJ1-2, with 7 bases aligning to TRBD1. Germline CDR1 is SNHLY and CDR2 is FYNNEI. With 3 bases clipped from V and 6 bases from J, the junction kept 4 bases outside the gene matches. The CDR3 extends over 13 amino acids. CDR3 sequence: CASSDGQDHGYTF. The CDR3 nucleotides are TGTGCCAGCAGTGATGGACAGGACCATGGCTACACCTTC.

CDR3 sequence: CASSVPGQGYGYTF. CDR3 DNA sequence: TGTGCCAGCAGTGTCCCAGGACAGGGCTATGGCTACACCTTC. The genes are TRBV27 and TRBJ1-2, with 8 bases identical to TRBD1. V shed 5 bases, J shed 4 bases, and the junction held 6 bases outside the gene matches. The CDR3 totals 14 residues. The germline V gene encodes CDR1 MNHEY and CDR2 SMNVEV (reference sequence).